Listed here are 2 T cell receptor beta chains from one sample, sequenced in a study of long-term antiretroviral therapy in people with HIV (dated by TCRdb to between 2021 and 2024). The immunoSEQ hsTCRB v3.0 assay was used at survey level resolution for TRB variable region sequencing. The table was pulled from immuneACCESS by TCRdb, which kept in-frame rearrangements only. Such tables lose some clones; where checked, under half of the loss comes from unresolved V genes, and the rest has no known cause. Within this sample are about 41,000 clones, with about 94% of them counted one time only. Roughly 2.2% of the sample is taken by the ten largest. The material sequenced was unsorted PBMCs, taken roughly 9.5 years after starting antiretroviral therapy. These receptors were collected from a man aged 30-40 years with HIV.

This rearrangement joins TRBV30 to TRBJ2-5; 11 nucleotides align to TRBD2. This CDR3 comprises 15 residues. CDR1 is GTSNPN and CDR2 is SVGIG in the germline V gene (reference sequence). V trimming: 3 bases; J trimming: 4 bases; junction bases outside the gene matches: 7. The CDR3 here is CAWRDRLAGIETQYF. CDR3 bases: TGTGCCTGGAGAGATAGACTAGCGGGGATAGAGACCCAGTACTTC.

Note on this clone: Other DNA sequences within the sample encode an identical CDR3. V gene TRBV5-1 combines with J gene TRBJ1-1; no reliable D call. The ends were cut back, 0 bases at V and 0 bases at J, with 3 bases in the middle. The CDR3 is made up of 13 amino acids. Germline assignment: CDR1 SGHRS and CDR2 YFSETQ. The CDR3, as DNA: TGCGCCAGCAGCTTGGACGTGAACACTGAAGCTTTCTTT. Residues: CASSLDVNTEAFF.